The text below deals with one TCR beta chain. This clonotype was counted many times. Its antigen remains undetermined. Base-call qualities are not available, and no considerably larger clone is one nucleotide away. The germline V gene yields SGHRS for CDR1 and YFSETQ for CDR2. V has 1 base trimmed and J has 1 base trimmed; junction bases matching no gene number 6. The CDR3 goes from the cysteine to the phenylalanine over 16 residues. Just the 48-base CDR3 DNA is kept, in frame starting at base 1. Receptor amplification or capture employed PCR. The reads were generated on an Illumina HiSeq 2500. Molecular barcoding was employed in the preparation of TCR libraries, with unique molecular identifiers being used to normalize TCRbeta repertoire quantification. TCRdb reprocessed the public reads (quality trimming at Q25 with fastp, clone calling with MiXCR) and kept in-frame beta chains. Rows are unified per CDR3 protein, each entry keeping the most common DNA and genes. This sample comprises around 240,000 distinct CDR3 sequences, approximately 9.9% of them detected only once. The ten largest clones represent approximately 5.4% of the sample.

The data were obtained in a study of T-cell reconstitution after alpha-beta-depleted transplantation in children (dated by TCRdb to 2016 to 2018). The study in broad terms: T-cell immune reconstitution after TCRalphabeta/CD19-depleted allogeneic hematopoietic cell transplantation in children was quantitatively tracked in the study by means of TCR repertoire profiling.

The sequence is built from TRBV5-1 and TRBJ2-7, with TRBD1 matching 9 junction bases. The specimen was PBMCs from the stem cell graft donor, collected from the stem cell graft. The sequence was obtained from a human donor who donated a stem cell graft to a child with SCID. The CDR3 protein: CASSLRTGAASYEQYF. The DNA sequence reads TGCGCCAGCAGCTTGAGGACAGGGGCGGCTTCCTACGAGCAGTACTTC.